This TCR beta chain was retrieved from a study of cytomegalovirus exposure and HLA in healthy donors. Findings and caveats of the study: Generally TCR sequences proved uncommon, though certain public TCRs appeared in numerous donors.

PCR amplification relied on 60 Vbeta primers (plus 13 Jbeta primers). TCRdb keeps only in-frame clones here, not all; method: immunoSEQ multiplex PCR. The table records 100,000 to 140,000 clones, more than 70% of them present only once. The CDR3 is 13 amino acids. Germline V gene data show CDR1 as SNHLY and CDR2 as FYNNEI. V was shortened by 3 bases and J by 0 bases, with 5 bases between the two germline ends. This clone was found a few times. Its antigen remains unknown. The clonotype comes from a young man in good health and CMV-seronegative. This chain joins TRBV2 and TRBJ1-1, with D possibly being TRBD1 (5 bases). The specimen sequenced was PBMCs. The CDR3 nucleotides are TGTGCCAGCAGTGACAGGGTGAACACTGAAGCTTTCTTT. This gives the protein CASSDRVNTEAFF.